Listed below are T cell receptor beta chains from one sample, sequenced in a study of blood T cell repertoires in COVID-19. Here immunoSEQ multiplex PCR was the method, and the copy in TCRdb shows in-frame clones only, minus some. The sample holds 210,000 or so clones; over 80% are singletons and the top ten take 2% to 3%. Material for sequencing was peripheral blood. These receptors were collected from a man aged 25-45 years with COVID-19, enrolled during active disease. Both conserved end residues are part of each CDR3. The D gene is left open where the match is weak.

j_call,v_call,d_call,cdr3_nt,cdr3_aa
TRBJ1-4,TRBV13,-,TGTGCCAGCAGCTTAGGTAGAGGGGGTGAAAAACTGTTTTTT,CASSLGRGGEKLFF
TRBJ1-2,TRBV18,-,TGTGCCAGCTCACCCTCACAGGGCTGGCACTATGGCTACACCTTC,CASSPSQGWHYGYTF
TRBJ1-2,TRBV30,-,TGTGCCTGGAGTTTGGGACTAGGATCGGGCGGCTACACCTTC,CAWSLGLGSGGYTF
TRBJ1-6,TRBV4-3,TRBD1,TGCGCCAGCAGCCAAGTTATGGACAGGCCTTATTCACCCCTCCACTTT,CASSQVMDRPYSPLHF
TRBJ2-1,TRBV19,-,TGTGCCAGTAGTATAGGGGGCCTCTACAATGAGCAGTTCTTC,CASSIGGLYNEQFF
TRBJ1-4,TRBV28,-,TGTGCCAGTGGCGGATATAATGAAAAACTGTTTTTT,CASGGYNEKLFF
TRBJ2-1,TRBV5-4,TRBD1,TGTGCCAGCAGCTATGGCGGACAGGGGAATGAGCAGTTCTTC,CASSYGGQGNEQFF
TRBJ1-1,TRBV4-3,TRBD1,TGCGCCAGCAGCCTAGACAGGGGCGTCTTGAACACTGAAGCTTTCTTT,CASSLDRGVLNTEAFF
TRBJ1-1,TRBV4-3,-,TGCGCCAGCAGCCAAGTTGGGGGCAGGGCCCTGAACACTGAAGCTTTCTTT,CASSQVGGRALNTEAFF
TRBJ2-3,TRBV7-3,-,TGTGCCAGCAGCTTAGGATGGGGGGGCATGTATTTT,CASSLGWGGMYF